The 31 T cell receptor beta chains given below trace back to one sample, sequenced in a study of blood T cells in healthy people across ages. A second PCR, run for about 6 to 12 cycles, used a sample-barcoded 5' primer plus a J-beta primer mix. TCRdb itself ran the 5' RACE reads through MiXCR, one entry per CDR3 protein. Among 1.5 million to 1.9 million distinct CDR3 sequences listed, approximately 39% were seen once. Input material: blood. The receptors derive from a woman younger than 35 in good health.

This clonotype was counted only a few times. V usage is TRBV6-2 or TRBV6-3 and J usage is TRBJ2-7; D may be TRBD1 (6 bases). Germline assignment: CDR1 MNHEY and CDR2 SVGEGT. V lost 6 bases and J 2 bases, leaving 14 bases between the germline ends. This CDR3 spans 14 amino acids. DNA of the CDR3: TGTGCCAGCAGCTCCGGGGACACCGCCTACGAGCAGTACTTC. Protein product: CASSSGDTAYEQYF.

The chain couples TRBV6-1 to TRBJ1-5; no reliable D call. Per germline, CDR1 MNHNS and CDR2 SASEGT. This CDR3 is 13 amino acids long. The V end lost 5 bases, the J end lost 7 bases, and 12 bases lay between the germline ends. The CDR3 spells CASSSGILQPQHF. The CDR3 DNA reads as TGTGCCAGCAGTTCGGGAATTCTCCAGCCCCAGCATTTT.

The V and J genes are TRBV20-1 and TRBJ2-2; 7 positions match TRBD1. The germline CDR1 and CDR2 sequences are DFQATT and SNEGSKA (reference sequence). CDR3 length: 15 residues. The V segment lost 1 base and the J segment 0 bases; nucleotides outside the gene matches: 2. The CDR3 region is CSARVGTANTGELFF. For the CDR3, the DNA is TGCAGTGCTAGAGTGGGGACAGCGAACACCGGGGAGCTGTTTTTT.

This clonotype was counted between two and nine times. V and J are TRBV20-1 and TRBJ2-3, with 10 bases fitting TRBD2. The CDR3 has 17 amino acids. In germline, CDR1 is DFQATT, CDR2 SNEGSKA (reference sequence). V lost 0 bases, J lost 4 bases, and 10 bases stayed unmatched. CDR3 loop: CSARDFYRLAGADTQYF. As DNA, the CDR3 is TGCAGTGCTAGAGATTTCTATAGGCTAGCGGGGGCAGATACGCAGTATTTT.

The chain carries TRBV7-2 and TRBJ1-2, with TRBD1 identical over 7 bases. The CDR3 covers 15 residues. The germline gives CDR1 SGHTA, CDR2 FQGNSA. The V gene end was trimmed by 6 bases and the J gene end by 4 bases; junction bases not matched to a gene: 11. CDR3 sequence: CASRSLDRPIYGYTF. The CDR3 DNA reads TGTGCCAGCAGGTCCTTGGACAGGCCGATCTATGGCTACACCTTC.

The chain joins TRBV27 to TRBJ2-7, with TRBD2 identical over 8 bases. CDR3 length: 15 amino acids. Germline-derived CDR1 and CDR2 are MNHEY and SMNVEV (reference sequence). Trimming cost V 3 bases and J 2 bases; bases outside gene matches: 6. CDR3 loop: CASSFGIAGTYEQYF. In nucleotides, the CDR3 is TGTGCCAGCAGTTTTGGGATAGCGGGAACCTACGAGCAGTACTTC.

This clonotype showed up just a few times. This rearrangement joins TRBV20-1 to TRBJ2-5; 10 bases match TRBD2. The CDR3 loop spans 15 amino acids. V lost 4 bases to trimming and J lost 0 bases; unmatched junction nucleotides: 5. From germline, CDR1 is DFQATT and CDR2 SNEGSKA (reference sequence). The CDR3 sequence: CSAKDSGRYQETQYF. In DNA, the CDR3 is TGCAGTGCTAAAGATAGCGGGAGGTACCAAGAGACCCAGTACTTC.

Here the CDR3 DNA reads TGTGCCAGCAGCAAACAGACCCGAAACCAAGAGACCCAGTACTTC. This codes for CASSKQTRNQETQYF. V gene TRBV21-1 combines with J gene TRBJ2-5. TRBV21-1 is a documented pseudogene. This CDR3 region has 15 residues.

The table lists this clonotype with a few counts. The chain links TRBV11-2 to TRBJ2-6; D gene unclear. This CDR3 has 15 amino acids. V was clipped by 5 bases and J by 2 bases, with 10 bases between them. Per germline, CDR1 SGHAT and CDR2 FQNNGV. CDR3 coding DNA: TGTGCCAGCAGCCCCGTTGTCGCTGGGGCCAACGTCCTGACTTTC. This gives the protein CASSPVVAGANVLTF.

The genes are TRBV6-1 and TRBJ1-4; D might be TRBD1 (6 bases). V was trimmed by 2 bases and J by 6 bases, leaving 10 bases between them. Germline values: CDR1 MNHNS, CDR2 SASEGT. The CDR3 runs 14 residues. In DNA, the CDR3 is TGTGCCAGCAGTGAATACAGGGTTGATGAAAAACTGTTTTTT. Protein: CASSEYRVDEKLFF.

This clonotype has a count of ten or more. The CDR3 here is CASRLAGGTDTQYF. CDR3 nucleotides: TGTGCCAGCAGACTAGCGGGAGGCACAGATACGCAGTATTTT. V and J are TRBV28 and TRBJ2-3; 11 positions match TRBD2. Germline CDR1 reads MDHEN; CDR2 reads SYDVKM. V dropped 6 bases and J dropped 1; count of bases not matched to a gene: 0. There are 14 residues in the CDR3.

The chain has TRBV7-2 and TRBJ2-7; TRBD1 is a possible D gene (5 bases). The CDR3 totals 17 residues. Trimming took off 2 bases at V and 2 bases at J, with 19 bases between the two ends. Germline assignment: CDR1 SGHTA and CDR2 FQGNSA. CDR3 nucleotide sequence: TGTGCCAGCAGCTTAATCACCAGGGCCTTTAACGCCTACGAGCAGTACTTC. This translates into CASSLITRAFNAYEQYF.

The chain couples TRBV6-2 or TRBV6-3 to TRBJ2-1; D is uncertain. In germline, CDR1 is MNHEY, CDR2 SVGEGT. There are 17 residues in the CDR3. Between the trimmed V and J ends, which lost 0 bases and 2 bases, there was a span of 14 bases. The CDR3: CASSYSGSSGPYNEQFF. Here the CDR3 DNA reads TGTGCCAGCAGTTACTCCGGGTCCAGTGGGCCCTACAATGAGCAGTTCTTC.

The chain uses TRBV7-2 and TRBJ2-7, with TRBD2 matching over 7 bases. There are 14 residues in the CDR3. CDR1 and CDR2 (germline): SGHTA, FQGNSA. V trimming: 3 bases; J trimming: 2 bases; junction bases outside the gene matches: 4. As DNA, the CDR3 is TGTGCCAGCAGCTTGACTAGCATTGCCTACGAGCAGTACTTC. This encodes CASSLTSIAYEQYF. Full variable domain (outside the CDR3, taken from reference TRBV7-2 and TRBJ2-7): GAGVSQSPSNKVTEKGKDVELRCDPISGHTALYWYRQSLGQGLEFLIYFQGNSAPDKSGLPSDRFSAERTGGSVSTLTIQRTQQEDSAVYLCASSLTSIAYEQYFGPGTRLTVT.

In this sample, this clonotype turned up a few times. This chain links TRBV7-2 with TRBJ2-1; no firm D call. The CDR3 length is 14 residues. Between the trimmed V and J ends, which lost 3 bases and 3 bases, there was a span of 9 bases. CDR1 and CDR2 (germline): SGHTA, FQGNSA. The chain's CDR3 is CASSLGEDYNEQFF. CDR3 nucleotides: TGTGCCAGCAGCTTGGGTGAAGACTACAATGAGCAGTTCTTC.

There are a few counts of this clonotype. This sequence joins TRBV25-1 and TRBJ2-1; TRBD2 matches at 10 bases. Germline V lookup: CDR1 MGHDK, CDR2 SYGVNS. V lost 2 bases, J lost 4 bases, and 14 bases stayed unmatched. The CDR3 runs to 19 residues. CDR3 amino acids: CASSELPAVAGGGYNEQFF. DNA of the CDR3: TGTGCCAGCAGTGAACTCCCGGCAGTAGCGGGGGGCGGTTACAATGAGCAGTTCTTC.

V gene TRBV20-1 combines with J gene TRBJ2-2, with a possible D match to TRBD1 (5 bases). The CDR3 runs to 16 residues. Germline values: CDR1 DFQATT, CDR2 SNEGSKA (reference sequence). V lost 5 bases and J 5 bases, leaving 21 bases between the germline ends. The CDR3: CSAPVAPHRKTGELFF. CDR3 nucleotide sequence: TGCAGTGCTCCAGTTGCGCCACACAGGAAAACCGGGGAGCTGTTTTTT.

In its sample, this clonotype was seen once. The chain joins TRBV15 to TRBJ2-5; 12 bases line up with TRBD1. The CDR3 has 15 amino acids. The trim removed 7 bases at V and 3 bases at J, leaving 6 bases unmatched. Germline V gives CDR1 LNHNV, CDR2 YYDKDF (reference sequence). CDR3 residues: CATNPGQGAKETQYF. In DNA, the CDR3 is TGTGCCACCAACCCGGGACAGGGGGCTAAAGAGACCCAGTACTTC.

This clonotype was seen many times. The rearrangement joins TRBV7-9 to TRBJ1-4, with D uncertain. CDR1 and CDR2 from the germline V gene are SEHNR and FQNEAQ (reference sequence). The CDR3 consists of 11 residues. CDR3 loop: CAAGDNEKLFF. The CDR3 DNA is TGTGCGGCTGGCGATAATGAAAAACTGTTTTTT.

This clonotype was counted at least ten times. The chain links TRBV29-1 to TRBJ1-4; 7 bases map to TRBD1. V trimming: 5 bases; J trimming: 8 bases; junction bases outside the gene matches: 5. This CDR3 is built from 12 residues. Germline V gene sequence: CDR1 SQVTM, CDR2 ANQGSEA. Here the CDR3 reads CSVLTGSEKLFF. The CDR3 DNA follows: TGCAGCGTTTTGACAGGGAGCGAAAAACTGTTTTTT.

This clonotype turned up a few times. The chain couples TRBV28 to TRBJ2-1; D may be TRBD2 (5 bases). Trimming removed 2 bases from V and 5 bases from J, with 19 bases in between. The CDR3 totals 17 residues. In germline, CDR1 is MDHEN, CDR2 SYDVKM. The CDR3 protein is CASSLLLVGAFNNEQFF. The CDR3, as DNA: TGTGCCAGCAGTTTACTGCTGGTGGGAGCGTTTAACAATGAGCAGTTCTTC.

This sequence joins TRBV20-1 and TRBJ2-1, with 11 bases identical to TRBD2. The CDR3 covers 15 residues. CDR1 and CDR2 (germline): DFQATT, SNEGSKA (reference sequence). The ends lost 0 bases at V and 6 bases at J; junction bases unmatched: 4. The CDR3 region has the DNA TGCAGTGCTAGAGATTCCGGGACTAGCGGCAATGAGCAGTTCTTC. It codes for CSARDSGTSGNEQFF.

The chain links TRBV4-1 to TRBJ1-2; possibly TRBD1 for D (6 bases). Per germline, CDR1 MGHRA and CDR2 YSYEKL. The CDR3 spans 17 residues. Trimming cost V 0 bases and J 1 base, with 15 bases left between them. CDR3: CASSQDPRGPLNYGYTF. CDR3 coding DNA: TGCGCCAGCAGCCAAGATCCCAGGGGCCCCCTTAACTATGGCTACACCTTC.

The chain uses TRBV13 and TRBJ2-7, with D unresolved. V shed 3 bases and J shed 3 bases, with 15 bases lying between them. Germline CDR1 is PRHDT and CDR2 is FYEKMQ (reference sequence). The CDR3 is 15 amino acids. This CDR3 is CASSFPGTRSYEQYF. For the CDR3, the DNA is TGTGCCAGCAGCTTTCCCGGCACTCGCAGCTACGAGCAGTACTTC. Full variable domain (remainder filled in from reference TRBV13 and TRBJ2-7): AAGVIQSPRHLIKEKRETATLKCYPIPRHDTVYWYQQGPGQDPQFLISFYEKMQSDKGSIPDRFSAQQFSDYHSELNMSSLELGDSALYFCASSFPGTRSYEQYFGPGTRLTVT.

The gene calls are TRBV29-1 and TRBJ1-2; D is ambiguous. Per germline, CDR1 SQVTM and CDR2 ANQGSEA. This CDR3 has 13 amino acids. The V end lost 1 base, the J end lost 0 bases, and 6 bases lay between the germline ends. CDR3 sequence reads: CSVEGAPNYGYTF. The DNA of the CDR3 is TGCAGCGTTGAAGGGGCGCCTAACTATGGCTACACCTTC.

In this sample, this clonotype turned up a few times. This chain uses TRBV11-2 with TRBJ2-1; D uncertain. From germline, CDR1 is SGHAT and CDR2 FQNNGV. Trimming took off 0 bases at V and 7 bases at J, with 13 bases between the two ends. The CDR3 consists of 15 residues. The CDR3: CASSLDIQSRNEQFF. The DNA of the CDR3 is TGTGCCAGCAGCTTAGATATACAGAGTAGGAATGAGCAGTTCTTC.

In DNA, the CDR3 is TGTGCCAGCAGCCCCGGTGCGGGGGCGTACGAAAAACTGTTTTTT. Protein: CASSPGAGAYEKLFF. The V call is TRBV7-2, the J call TRBJ1-4; a weak D match, TRBD1 (6 bases). This CDR3 has 15 residues. Trimming stripped 5 bases from V and 8 bases from J, with 18 bases between. Germline-derived CDR1 and CDR2 are SGHTA and FQGNSA. Based on the CDR3 plus reference TRBV7-2 and TRBJ1-4, the full variable domain is GAGVSQSPSNKVTEKGKDVELRCDPISGHTALYWYRQSLGQGLEFLIYFQGNSAPDKSGLPSDRFSAERTGGSVSTLTIQRTQQEDSAVYLCASSPGAGAYEKLFFGSGTQLSVL.

The rearrangement joins TRBV3-1 to TRBJ2-3; 7 bases are a match to TRBD2. The CDR3 runs to 16 residues. The J segment lost 3 bases and the V segment lost 0 bases, leaving 6 bases of the junction unmatched. Germline CDR1 LGHDT, CDR2 YNNKEL (reference sequence). CDR3 region: CASSQDLLGGTDTQYF. The CDR3 nucleotides read TGTGCCAGCAGCCAAGATCTTTTGGGGGGGACAGATACGCAGTATTTT.

J is TRBJ2-5 and V is TRBV7-2; D is ambiguous. The CDR3 consists of 15 residues. Trimming removed 4 bases at V and 3 bases at J, with 15 bases between. Germline lookup yields CDR1 SGHTA and CDR2 FQGNSA. CDR3 amino acids: CASSSAARLEETQYF. CDR3 nucleotides: TGTGCCAGCAGCTCGGCGGCCCGGCTGGAAGAGACCCAGTACTTC.

This clonotype was detected a few times. The gene calls are TRBV4-3 and TRBJ1-2, with 7 bases fitting TRBD1. The CDR3 is made up of 14 amino acids. The germline gives CDR1 LGHNA, CDR2 YSLEER. The J segment lost 13 bases and the V segment lost 4 bases, leaving 15 bases of the junction unmatched. CDR3 in DNA: TGCGCCAGCAGCCGTTCCGTGACAGGGTTGGGGGTCACCTTC. It encodes CASSRSVTGLGVTF.

This clonotype was seen just once. The chain links TRBV20-1 to TRBJ2-2; TRBD1 matches at 9 bases. V was clipped by 6 bases and J by 3 bases; unmatched bases: 8. Germline V lookup: CDR1 DFQATT, CDR2 SNEGSKA (reference sequence). There are 15 residues in the CDR3. As DNA, the CDR3 is TGCAGTGCGCCTGACAGGGGGTACGACACCGGGGAGCTGTTTTTT. It encodes CSAPDRGYDTGELFF.